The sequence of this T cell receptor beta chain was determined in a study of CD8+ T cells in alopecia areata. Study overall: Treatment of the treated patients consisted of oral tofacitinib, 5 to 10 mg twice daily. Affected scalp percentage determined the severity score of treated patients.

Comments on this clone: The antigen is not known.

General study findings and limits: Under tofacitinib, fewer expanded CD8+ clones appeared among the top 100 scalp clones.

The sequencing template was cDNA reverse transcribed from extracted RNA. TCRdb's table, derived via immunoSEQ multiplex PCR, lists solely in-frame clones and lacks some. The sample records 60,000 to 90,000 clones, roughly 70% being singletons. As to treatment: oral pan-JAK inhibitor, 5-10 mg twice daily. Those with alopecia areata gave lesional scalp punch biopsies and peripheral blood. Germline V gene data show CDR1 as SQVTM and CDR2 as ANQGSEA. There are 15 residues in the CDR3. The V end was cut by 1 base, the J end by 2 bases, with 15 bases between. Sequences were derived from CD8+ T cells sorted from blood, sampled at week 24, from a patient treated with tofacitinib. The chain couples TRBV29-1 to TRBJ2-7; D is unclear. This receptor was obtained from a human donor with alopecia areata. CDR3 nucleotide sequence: TGCAGCGTTGAAGGGCGGACGGACGGTGCCTACGAGCAGTACTTC. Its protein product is CSVEGRTDGAYEQYF.